The 14 T cell receptor beta chains below all came from one sample that was sequenced in a study of CD8 T cells in ankylosing spondylitis. TCRdb re-called the 5' RACE reads with MiXCR, one entry per CDR3 protein. This table holds roughly 240,000 distinct CDR3 sequences, roughly a third found once. Sequencing was carried out using blood, either unsorted or a sorted T cell fraction (not recorded which). Receptors were obtained from a male donor with ankylosing spondylitis or in good health (not recorded which).

This clonotype was seen a handful of times. V usage is TRBV29-1 and J usage is TRBJ1-1, with 9 nucleotides matching TRBD1. The CDR3 is 12 residues long. The germline CDR1 and CDR2 sequences are SQVTM and ANQGSEA. V was clipped by 6 bases and J by 5 bases; unmatched bases: 4. This CDR3 reads CSVHRGRTEAFF. CDR3 coding DNA: TGCAGCGTCCACAGGGGGCGGACTGAAGCTTTCTTT.

This rearrangement joins TRBV19 to TRBJ2-3, with a tentative D call TRBD1 (5 bases). The CDR3 runs to 12 residues. CDR1 LNHDA and CDR2 SQIVND come from the germline V gene (reference sequence). V was trimmed by 5 bases and J by 7 bases, leaving 10 bases between them. The CDR3 loop is CASSLDSYTQYF. For the CDR3, the DNA is TGTGCCAGTAGTCTCGACAGTTATACGCAGTATTTT.

V usage is TRBV6-1 and J usage is TRBJ1-4; 7 nucleotides agree with TRBD1. CDR1 and CDR2 (germline): MNHNS, SASEGT. Trimming took 8 bases from V and 5 from J; bases not matched to a gene: 5. The CDR3 consists of 13 residues. CDR3 residues: CASGGQENEKLFF. CDR3 nucleotides: TGTGCCAGCGGAGGACAGGAAAATGAAAAACTGTTTTTT.

This chain uses TRBV12-3 or TRBV12-4 with TRBJ2-5; 7 bases agree with TRBD1. The V gene end was trimmed by 1 base and the J gene end by 3 bases; junction bases not matched to a gene: 2. The CDR3 covers 14 residues. Here the CDR3 DNA reads TGTGCCAGCAGTTTAGGGACAGGAAAAGAGACCCAGTACTTC. Amino acids: CASSLGTGKETQYF.

The chain is built from TRBV15 and TRBJ2-3; 7 positions match TRBD1. The junction had 6 bases not matched to a gene; V was cut back by 3 bases and J by 0 bases. The CDR3 spans 16 residues. From germline, CDR1 is LNHNV and CDR2 YYDKDF (reference sequence). This chain's CDR3 is CATSRATGSSTDTQYF. The CDR3 DNA reads TGTGCCACCAGCAGGGCGACAGGGAGTAGCACAGATACGCAGTATTTT. Supplemented by reference TRBV15 and TRBJ2-3, the full variable domain reads DAMVIQNPRYQVTQFGKPVTLSCSQTLNHNVMYWYQQKSSQAPKLLFHYYDKDFNNEADTPDNFQSRRPNTSFCFLDIRSPGLGDTAMYLCATSRATGSSTDTQYFGPGTRLTVL.

This clonotype was seen many times. V gene TRBV20-1 combines with J gene TRBJ2-7, with 7 positions matching TRBD2. V gave up 6 bases and J gave up 3 bases; unmatched junction bases: 5. The CDR3 covers 12 residues. Germline values: CDR1 DFQATT, CDR2 SNEGSKA (reference sequence). The CDR3 coding sequence is TGCAGTGCGAGGACTAGAATCTACGAGCAGTACTTC. This sequence encodes CSARTRIYEQYF.

As regards this clonotype: With a much larger clone just one base away, this may be a read error. The rearrangement links TRBV25-1 to TRBJ2-3; no reliable D call. Trimming stripped 6 bases from V and 4 bases from J, with 5 bases between. There are 11 residues in the CDR3. Germline V lookup: CDR1 MGHDK, CDR2 SYGVNS. CDR3 protein: CASRLADTQYF. In nucleotides, the CDR3 is TGTGCCAGCAGGTTGGCAGATACGCAGTATTTT.

The sample holds a few counts of this clonotype. The rearrangement joins TRBV5-6 to TRBJ1-5; D call uncertain. CDR1 is SGHDT and CDR2 is YYEEEE in the germline V gene. This CDR3 has 17 residues. V was trimmed by 4 bases and J by 2 bases, leaving 19 bases between them. CDR3 loop: CASSRGRKGWGNQPQHF. The CDR3 DNA is TGTGCCAGCAGCCGCGGCCGGAAGGGATGGGGCAATCAGCCCCAGCATTTT.

This chain joins TRBV11-2 and TRBJ1-4; D call uncertain. The germline gives CDR1 SGHAT, CDR2 FQNNGV. The length of the CDR3 is 13 residues. Between the trimmed V and J ends, which lost 5 bases and 8 bases, there was a span of 12 bases. The CDR3, as DNA: TGTGCCAGCAGCCGTACCGCGGGGGAAAAACTGTTTTTT. Protein product: CASSRTAGEKLFF.

The rearrangement uses TRBV7-8 and TRBJ2-1; D may match TRBD1 or TRBD2 (5 bases each). The CDR3 sequence is 14 residues long. Germline values: CDR1 SGHVS, CDR2 FQNEAQ. With 4 bases removed from V and 9 bases from J, the gap between germline ends came to 16 bases. The CDR3 bases are TGTGCCAGCAGCTCTTCCCCAGCAGGGACTGAGCAGTTCTTC. It encodes CASSSSPAGTEQFF.

The chain employs TRBV20-1 and TRBJ2-1; perhaps D is TRBD1 or TRBD2 (5 bases each). The germline gives CDR1 DFQATT, CDR2 SNEGSKA (reference sequence). V was shortened by 2 bases and J by 0 bases, with 14 bases between the two germline ends. This CDR3 contains 16 residues. The CDR3 here is CSARSGTGSSYNEQFF. Here the CDR3 DNA reads TGCAGTGCTAGATCCGGGACGGGGAGCTCCTACAATGAGCAGTTCTTC.

The chain is built from TRBV3-1 and TRBJ1-2, with a weak D call TRBD1 (5 bases). This CDR3 spans 12 amino acids. Between the trimmed V and J ends, which lost 3 bases and 3 bases, there was a span of 5 bases. Germline loops: CDR1 LGHDT, CDR2 YNNKEL (reference sequence). CDR3 sequence: CASSHRDYGYTF. CDR3 in DNA: TGTGCCAGCAGCCACAGGGACTATGGCTACACCTTC.

This rearrangement joins TRBV12-3 or TRBV12-4 to TRBJ2-5, with D unclear. Between the trimmed V and J ends, which lost 2 bases and 2 bases, there was a span of 12 bases. The CDR3 spans 15 residues. The CDR3 DNA sequence: TGTGCCAGCAGTTTATATGACCGCCCGCAAGAGACCCAGTACTTC. Residues: CASSLYDRPQETQYF.

There are a few counts of this clonotype. The chain uses TRBV20-1 and TRBJ1-5; no reliable D call. Germline V gene data show CDR1 as DFQATT and CDR2 as SNEGSKA (reference sequence). Trimming stripped 3 bases from V and 5 bases from J, with 20 bases between. The CDR3 extends over 16 amino acids. CDR3 nucleotides: TGCAGTGCTAGTCATCCTGAAGGGAGGGTTTATCAGCCCCAGCATTTT. The encoded protein is CSASHPEGRVYQPQHF.